Below are 25 T cell receptor beta chains sequenced from a single sample in a study of blood T cells in healthy people across ages. Combining a sample-barcoded 5' primer with a J-beta primer mix, a second PCR ran for roughly 7 to 12 cycles. Each CDR3 protein gets one entry after TCRdb re-called the 5' RACE reads with MiXCR. The sample yields 800,000 or so distinct CDR3 sequences, around a quarter seen once. This sample also appeared in a second study, on T cells of mothers and their children.

Sequences were obtained from blood. The receptors shown here come from a boy aged 10-17 years in good health.

The chain joins TRBV27 to TRBJ2-1; D gene unclear. The V gene's germline CDR1 is MNHEY and CDR2 SMNVEV (reference sequence). Trimming took 5 bases from V and 6 from J, leaving 20 bases between them. CDR3 length: 16 amino acids. The CDR3 DNA follows: TGTGCCAGCAGTGCGACGACCCTCCTGTGGGGCAATGAGCAGTTCTTC. Protein product: CASSATTLLWGNEQFF.

V gene TRBV5-1 combines with J gene TRBJ2-3, with a weak D call TRBD1 (5 bases). Trimming took 2 bases from V and 0 from J, leaving 13 bases between them. From germline, CDR1 is SGHRS and CDR2 YFSETQ. The CDR3 covers 16 residues. The CDR3, as DNA: TGCGCCAGCAGCTTAGGGTCGACAGCTAGCACAGATACGCAGTATTTT. This encodes CASSLGSTASTDTQYF.

As regards this clonotype: Its ends do not fully match the called genes, so a read error is possible. The chain combines TRBV7-3 with TRBJ1-1; unclear D gene. The CDR3 loop spans 15 amino acids. Looked up from germline, CDR1 is SGHTA and CDR2 is FQGTGA. CDR3 sequence reads: CASSILQYMNTEASF. CDR3 nucleotide sequence: TGTGCTAGCAGCATCCTACAGTACATGAACACTGAAGCTTCCTTT.

This clonotype has ten or more counts. The chain couples TRBV11-2 to TRBJ2-6; D uncertain. The CDR3 is made up of 14 amino acids. V was clipped by 2 bases and J by 0 bases, with 2 bases between them. Germline V gene sequence: CDR1 SGHAT, CDR2 FQNNGV. The CDR3 loop reads CASSLISGANVLTF. The CDR3 coding sequence is TGTGCCAGCAGCTTAATCTCTGGGGCCAACGTCCTGACTTTC.

The sample holds a few counts of this clonotype. The chain recombines TRBV28 with TRBJ1-1; D is uncertain. The germline V and J ends were trimmed by 6 bases and 1 base, with 15 bases remaining between them. The CDR3 totals 15 residues. Germline CDR1 reads MDHEN; CDR2 reads SYDVKM. CDR3 sequence reads: CASSPQLFSNTEAFF. The CDR3 DNA sequence: TGTGCCAGCAGCCCTCAGCTCTTCTCGAACACTGAAGCTTTCTTT.

This clonotype was detected only a few times. The V and J genes are TRBV4-3 and TRBJ1-4; D perhaps matches TRBD1 (5 bases). The CDR3 runs to 17 residues. Germline V gene sequence: CDR1 LGHNA, CDR2 YSLEER. The V end lost 0 bases, the J end lost 8 bases, and 19 bases lay between the germline ends. The CDR3 nucleotides read TGCGCCAGCAGCCAAGAAGTACGGGGGACTCGTGGGGAAAAACTGTTTTTT. Its translation is CASSQEVRGTRGEKLFF.

This clonotype was seen a handful of times. The rearrangement joins TRBV29-1 to TRBJ2-7; D gene unclear. From germline, CDR1 is SQVTM and CDR2 ANQGSEA. With 5 bases removed from V and 0 bases from J, the gap between germline ends came to 11 bases. This CDR3 is built from 13 residues. CDR3 sequence (DNA): TGCAGCGTTTATCCAGCCTCCTCCTACGAGCAGTACTTC. Amino acid sequence: CSVYPASSYEQYF.

This clonotype was detected only a few times. The chain combines TRBV20-1 with TRBJ2-7; D perhaps matches TRBD1 (5 bases). This CDR3 spans 14 amino acids. Trimming removed 2 bases at V and 0 bases at J, with 11 bases between. Germline CDR1 reads DFQATT; CDR2 reads SNEGSKA (reference sequence). The CDR3: CSARKSGPSYEQYF. The CDR3, as DNA: TGCAGTGCTAGAAAGTCAGGGCCCTCCTACGAGCAGTACTTC.

This clonotype was picked up a small number of times. V and J are TRBV5-1 and TRBJ2-5; no reliable D call. The end of the DNA aligns better with TRBJ2-1, so the J call may be wrong. CDR1 is SGHRS and CDR2 is YFSETQ in the germline V gene. The CDR3 contains 14 residues. The CDR3 sequence: CASRDRIEYNEQFF. In nucleotides, the CDR3 is TGCGCCAGCAGGGACCGAATCGAATACAATGAGCAGTTCTTC.

The chain recombines TRBV15 with TRBJ2-5; maybe TRBD2 (6 bases). Trimming cost V 1 base and J 11 bases, with 14 bases left between them. Germline CDR1 is LNHNV and CDR2 is YYDKDF (reference sequence). The CDR3 sequence is 13 residues long. CDR3 DNA sequence: TGTGCCACCAGCAGAGGCCCTACGGGGGAGCAGTACTTC. It yields the protein CATSRGPTGEQYF.

This clonotype showed up just a few times. This chain connects TRBV9 to TRBJ1-3; D unresolved. The CDR3 consists of 13 residues. V was cut by 4 bases and J by 0 bases, with 5 bases left in between. The germline CDR1 and CDR2 sequences are SGDLS and YYNGEE. The DNA of the CDR3 is TGTGCCAGCAGCACCATCTCTGGAAACACCATATATTTT. It is translated as CASSTISGNTIYF.

Concerning this clonotype: This clone may be a read error of a much larger clone one base away. The chain carries TRBV7-3 and TRBJ2-2, with D possibly matching TRBD2 (6 bases). Germline CDR1 SGHTA, CDR2 FQGTGA. The CDR3 spans 14 residues. Here the CDR3 DNA reads TGTGCCAGCAGCTTAAGCGGGAACACCGGGGAGCTGCTTTTT. Translated, it gives CASSLSGNTGELLF.

The chain has TRBV7-9 and TRBJ2-1; D not certain. V was clipped by 1 base and J by 10 bases, with 14 bases between them. The CDR3 loop spans 14 amino acids. Germline assignment: CDR1 SEHNR and CDR2 FQNEAQ (reference sequence). The CDR3 loop is CASSLDFSPPEQFF. The CDR3 DNA reads as TGTGCCAGCAGCTTAGATTTTAGCCCTCCCGAGCAGTTCTTC.

This clonotype was counted a few times. V and J are TRBV18 and TRBJ2-5, with D unclear. The J call may be wrong; the DNA end is better matched by TRBJ2-1. The CDR3 totals 14 residues. Germline V gene data show CDR1 as KGHSH and CDR2 as LQKENI. CDR3 coding DNA: TGTGCCAGCTCAGGTGCAGCAGGTAGGAATGAGCAGTTCTTC. Translated, it gives CASSGAAGRNEQFF.

This clonotype occurred a few times. The chain couples TRBV20-1 to TRBJ2-1; 11 bases fit TRBD2. CDR3 length: 13 residues. The ends lost 3 bases at V and 9 bases at J; junction bases unmatched: 4. The germline gives CDR1 DFQATT, CDR2 SNEGSKA (reference sequence). CDR3 nucleotide sequence: TGCAGTGCTAGTTTTAGCGGGGGGGCTGAGCAGTTCTTC. Amino acid sequence: CSASFSGGAEQFF.

The DNA for the CDR3 is TGTGCCAGTAGTACAAGCCGCGTGAACGGCCGGGGTACGCAGTATTTT. Translation: CASSTSRVNGRGTQYF. The chain is built from TRBV19 and TRBJ2-3; possibly TRBD2 for D (5 bases). The CDR3 consists of 16 residues. Between the trimmed V and J ends, which lost 4 bases and 8 bases, there was a span of 22 bases. The germline CDR1 and CDR2 sequences are LNHDA and SQIVND (reference sequence).

This clonotype was counted a few times. The DNA of the CDR3 is TGTGCCAGCAGCCAAACTGTTGAGTCCTACGAGCAGTACTTC. Protein product: CASSQTVESYEQYF. This chain joins TRBV3-1 and TRBJ2-7; D uncertain. CDR3 length equals 14 residues. V was trimmed by 2 bases and J by 1 base, leaving 9 bases between them. Per the germline V gene, CDR1 is LGHDT and CDR2 is YNNKEL (reference sequence).

There are a few counts of this clonotype. The chain employs TRBV5-6 and TRBJ2-5; D gene ambiguous. Trimming shortened V by 0 bases and J by 11 bases, and 20 bases separated the two germline ends. CDR3 size: 15 residues. Germline CDR1 reads SGHDT; CDR2 reads YYEEEE. In DNA form, the CDR3 reads TGTGCCAGCAGCTTGGTTGTCAGGTCGGCCTACGGGCAGTACTTC. It translates to CASSLVVRSAYGQYF.

This chain connects TRBV20-1 to TRBJ2-2, with TRBD2 matching over 10 bases. This CDR3 is built from 15 residues. In germline, CDR1 is DFQATT, CDR2 SNEGSKA (reference sequence). With 3 bases clipped from V and 4 bases from J, the junction kept 5 bases outside the gene matches. The chain's CDR3 is CSASGLAGATGELFF. CDR3 coding DNA: TGCAGTGCTAGCGGCCTAGCGGGAGCCACCGGGGAGCTGTTTTTT.

The V call is TRBV2, the J call TRBJ2-1; TRBD1 matches at 8 bases. The tail of the sequence fits TRBJ2-5 better, so the J call may be wrong. The CDR3 consists of 14 residues. In germline, CDR1 is SNHLY, CDR2 FYNNEI. CDR3 protein: CASSEDRVQETQYF. CDR3 DNA: TGTGCCAGCAGCGAGGACAGGGTCCAAGAGACCCAGTACTTC.

The chain recombines TRBV6-6 with TRBJ1-2; D might be TRBD1 (6 bases). The V gene lost 2 bases and the J gene lost 2 bases, with 12 bases spanning the gap. The germline CDR1 and CDR2 sequences are MNHNY and SVGAGI (reference sequence). CDR3 length: 15 amino acids. The CDR3 DNA reads as TGTGCCAGCAGTTACGGGGACACACGAAACTATGGCTACACCTTC. Residues: CASSYGDTRNYGYTF.

The CDR3 DNA reads TGCAGTGCCTTTTGTGGCGGGGGGAAAGAGACCCAGTACTTC. As protein: CSAFCGGGKETQYF. V and J are TRBV20-1 and TRBJ2-5; 8 bases map to TRBD2. The CDR3 has 14 amino acids. In germline, CDR1 is DFQATT, CDR2 SNEGSKA (reference sequence). The J segment lost 3 bases and the V segment lost 6 bases, leaving 9 bases of the junction unmatched.

This clonotype was found a few times. This chain uses TRBV7-9 with TRBJ2-1, with D hard to call. The CDR3 runs to 14 residues. Germline V lookup: CDR1 SEHNR, CDR2 FQNEAQ (reference sequence). The V and J ends lost 6 bases and 4 bases respectively, with 13 bases between them. Here the CDR3 reads CASRETDGYNEQFF. The CDR3 nucleotides are TGTGCCAGCAGGGAGACGGACGGTTACAATGAGCAGTTCTTC.

This sequence joins TRBV7-9 and TRBJ1-4, with 7 bases aligning to TRBD1. V was clipped by 4 bases and J by 16 bases; unmatched bases: 6. CDR3 length: 11 amino acids. Germline V gene data show CDR1 as SEHNR and CDR2 as FQNEAQ (reference sequence). The CDR3 here is CASSSGQAEFF. For the CDR3, the DNA is TGTGCCAGCAGCTCCGGACAGGCCGAGTTTTTT.

This clonotype was detected a few times. The chain carries TRBV10-3 and TRBJ2-5; D is possibly TRBD1 or TRBD2 (7 bases each). Germline V CDR1 and CDR2: ENHRY, SYGVKD. V lost 3 bases and J 4 bases, leaving 21 bases between the germline ends. The CDR3 length is 17 residues. The DNA of the CDR3 is TGTGCCATCAGTGACCCCCCCCAGGGGGGGGCCCCAGAGACCCAGTACTTC. Protein: CAISDPPQGGAPETQYF.